A single sample gave rise to the 3 T cell receptor beta chains below, sequenced in a study of regulatory T cells in long-lasting Graves disease. Researchers made TCR beta libraries by using iRepertoire HTBI primers and running Arm-PCR on CDR3 regions. MiXCR, run by TCRdb on the multiplex PCR reads, gives a single entry per CDR3 protein. The profile shows 450,000 to 700,000 distinct CDR3 sequences, less than 15% of them singletons. Time point defined: newly diagnosed GD, antithyroid drugs for less than 3 months. Generation of the TCR library employed RNA extracted from PBMCs. This same sample was also part of a study on T cells in Graves' hyperthyroidism and ophthalmopathy.

Material: peripheral blood mononuclear cells (PBMCs), obtained at new diagnosis, from a patient treated with antithyroid drugs. These receptor sequences come from a man aged 25 to 45 with Graves disease.

This chain connects TRBV29-1 to TRBJ2-3, with a possible D match to TRBD2 (5 bases). The CDR3 covers 12 residues. The germline V gene has CDR1 SQVTM and CDR2 ANQGSEA. V was cut by 0 bases and J by 10 bases, with 11 bases left in between. The CDR3 sequence is CSVEDQARAQYF. CDR3 nucleotide sequence: TGCAGCGTTGAAGATCAAGCGAGGGCGCAGTATTTT.

This clonotype was detected many times. The V and J genes are TRBV11-2 and TRBJ2-7, with 9 bases aligning to TRBD2. The CDR3 consists of 20 residues. Losses at the gene ends were 1 base for V and 2 bases for J; bases not matched to a gene: 18. CDR1 SGHAT and CDR2 FQNNGV come from the germline V gene. This CDR3 is CASSLGRLRSILAGTYEQYF. The CDR3 DNA reads TGTGCCAGCAGCTTAGGCCGGCTGCGCTCAATCCTAGCGGGGACCTACGAGCAGTACTTC.

This clonotype was seen repeatedly, ten times or more. J is TRBJ2-4 and V is TRBV30; no clear D gene. Trimming took off 4 bases at V and 8 bases at J, with 12 bases between the two ends. The CDR3 has 12 amino acids. Looked up from germline, CDR1 is GTSNPN and CDR2 is SVGIG (reference sequence). CDR3 region: CAWNLLEDIQYF. In nucleotides, the CDR3 is TGTGCCTGGAACCTTTTAGAGGACATTCAGTACTTC.